Detailed here is one T cell receptor (beta chain). Antigen specificity is unknown. This specimen comes from a study of vaccination effects on CD4 cells after COVID-19. Looked up from germline, CDR1 is SGHDT and CDR2 is YYEEEE. This CDR3 comprises 16 residues. V was clipped by 3 bases and J by 7 bases; unmatched bases: 9. TCRdb's table, derived via immunoSEQ multiplex PCR, lists solely in-frame clones and lacks some. This repertoire shows over 30,000 clones, more than 75% found once; its top ten account for 1.5%. Sequencing was preceded by expansion of antigen-specific CD4+ T cells with viral peptide pools in the ViraFEST assay. CD4+ T cell isolation took place after 10 days of culture. All study participants received two doses of BNT162b2 or mRNA-1273 vaccine.

Sequenced here: CD4+ T cells from PBMCs cultured with HCoV-NL63 spike peptides, sampled after COVID-19 vaccination. The chain joins TRBV5-6 to TRBJ1-4; 10 positions match TRBD1. The sequence was collected from a human donor who received a COVID-19 vaccine. Some clones in this sample may be carry-over from other donors' samples. The CDR3 loop is CASSSNRDRGVEKLFF. CDR3 coding DNA: TGTGCCAGCAGCTCAAACCGGGACAGGGGAGTTGAAAAACTGTTTTTT.